A single count supports the clone carrying this T cell receptor beta chain. Its specificity is not known. These data belong to a study of neoadjuvant nivolumab and ipilimumab in lung cancer. General study points: Only two of four nivolumab-treated tumors gained richness and clonality by surgery.

Germline lookup yields CDR1 SGHKS and CDR2 YYEKEE (reference sequence). Trimming pared 0 bases from V and 4 bases from J, leaving 6 bases between. CDR3 size: 13 residues. Sequenced by immunoSEQ multiplex PCR; TCRdb stores in-frame clones only, minus some. The table has about 38,000 clones, 89% seen once. The chain recombines TRBV5-5 with TRBJ2-3; D is perhaps TRBD1 (5 bases). The clonotype was recovered from an adult with non-small cell lung cancer. The source material was peripheral blood, sampled before neoadjuvant nivolumab, alone or with ipilimumab. The CDR3 nucleotides read TGTGCCAGCAGCTTGGTCAGGGCAGATACGCAGTATTTT. It is translated as CASSLVRADTQYF.